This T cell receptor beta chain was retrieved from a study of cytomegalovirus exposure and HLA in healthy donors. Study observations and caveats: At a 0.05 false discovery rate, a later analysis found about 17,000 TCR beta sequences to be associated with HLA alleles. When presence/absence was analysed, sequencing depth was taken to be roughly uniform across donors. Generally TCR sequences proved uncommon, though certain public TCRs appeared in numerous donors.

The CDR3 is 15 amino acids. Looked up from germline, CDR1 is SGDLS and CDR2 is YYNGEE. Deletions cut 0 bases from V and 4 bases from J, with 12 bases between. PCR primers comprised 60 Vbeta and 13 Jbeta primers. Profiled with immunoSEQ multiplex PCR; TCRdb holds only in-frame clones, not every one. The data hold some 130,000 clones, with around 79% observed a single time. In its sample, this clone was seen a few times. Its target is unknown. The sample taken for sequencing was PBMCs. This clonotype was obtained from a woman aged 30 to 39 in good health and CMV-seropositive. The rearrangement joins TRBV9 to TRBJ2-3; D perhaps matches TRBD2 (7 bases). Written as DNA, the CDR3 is TGTGCCAGCAGCGTAGGGGGGCGGGGGCCAGATACGCAGTATTTT. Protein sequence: CASSVGGRGPDTQYF.